The clone carrying this T cell receptor beta chain was observed a few times. How the authors handled the data: Nucleated cell number was recorded as an estimate derived from reference gene primer amplification. Sequencing was performed with immunoSEQ multiplex PCR; in TCRdb, only in-frame clones are kept and a portion is missing. V and J calls and clone size are as listed in that table; D and trimming were resolved from the DNA. There are 150,000 to 200,000 clones in the sample; 76% occur only once, and approximately 8.6% lies in the top ten. This specimen comes from a study of blood T cell repertoires in COVID-19. Across the whole study: COVID-19 samples collected from the United States, Italy and Spain covered acute and convalescent phases. Sample material is recorded as cDNA or gDNA derived from T cells, B-cell-depleted T cells, or PBMCs.

CDR1 and CDR2 (germline): LNHDA, SQIVND (reference sequence). This CDR3 is 17 amino acids long. V shed 7 bases, J shed 2 bases, and the junction held 13 bases outside the gene matches. This receptor was obtained from a woman between 50 and 59 years old with active or convalescent COVID-19. V is TRBV19 and J is TRBJ1-5; TRBD1 agrees at 8 bases. Sequenced input: peripheral blood. The DNA of the CDR3 is TGTGCCAGTACCGGCCCACCGGACAGGGATGGCAATCAGCCCCAGCATTTT. Residues: CASTGPPDRDGNQPQHF.